The TCR beta chain described here comes from a study of CD8+ T cells in alopecia areata. Study outcomes and limitations: Alopecia totalis/universalis scalp especially showed more expanded CD8+ clones than normal scalp. Many expanded lesional clones persisted in scalp and blood during tofacitinib treatment. Tofacitinib significantly reduced both scalp clonality and expanded CD8+ clones among the top 100.

Germline-derived CDR1 and CDR2 are SNHLY and FYNNEI. The V gene end was trimmed by 10 bases and the J gene end by 3 bases; junction bases not matched to a gene: 7. The CDR3 has 13 residues. Treatment indicated: oral pan-JAK inhibitor, 5-10 mg twice daily. Lesional scalp punch biopsies and peripheral blood came from alopecia areata patients. RNA extraction was followed by reverse transcription into cDNA, which acted as the sequencing template. Measured with immunoSEQ multiplex PCR; TCRdb has only the in-frame clones, and not every one. The sample yields a few hundred thousand clones, 35% to 40% seen once. For this clone: The antigen is unknown.

Specimen: CD4+ T cells sorted from blood, collected between weeks 30 and 35, from a patient treated with tofacitinib. The chain links TRBV2 to TRBJ1-2; 8 bases fit TRBD1. This sequence was found in a human donor with alopecia areata. CDR3 protein: CAILLTGDYGYTF. In DNA form, the CDR3 reads TGTGCCATCCTCCTGACAGGGGACTATGGCTACACCTTC. Using reference TRBV2 and TRBJ1-2 for the parts outside the CDR3, the full variable domain is EPEVTQTPSHQVTQMGQEVILRCVPISNHLYFYWYRQILGQKVEFLVSFYNNEISEKSEIFDDQFSVERPDGSNFTLKIRSTKLEDSAMYFCAILLTGDYGYTFGSGTRLTVV.